Below, 16 T cell receptor beta chains from the same sample are listed, as sequenced in a study of OX40 agonist ivuxolimab in advanced cancers. TCRdb's copy holds only in-frame clones and misses some; the assay was immunoSEQ multiplex PCR. The table lists roughly 70,000 clones, around 89% of them singletons, with roughly 0.66% in the top ten. The sample here was CD4+ or CD8+ T cells sorted from blood, taken in a trial of the OX40 agonist ivuxolimab. The receptors come from an adult with an advanced solid tumor such as melanoma, head and neck, liver or kidney cancer.

The chain has TRBV10-1 and TRBJ2-2; 9 positions match TRBD2. The CDR3 has 14 residues. CDR1 and CDR2 from the germline V gene are WNHNN and SYGVQD (reference sequence). Germline trimming cut 6 bases from V and 7 bases from J; bases unmatched to any gene: 6. The CDR3 protein is CASRLAGDHGELFF. CDR3 DNA sequence: TGCGCCAGCAGGTTAGCGGGAGACCACGGGGAGCTGTTTTTT.

The chain joins TRBV11-2 to TRBJ1-1; no reliable D call. The germline V gene encodes CDR1 SGHAT and CDR2 FQNNGV. With 2 bases removed from V and 4 bases from J, the gap between germline ends came to 11 bases. This CDR3 spans 14 amino acids. The CDR3, as DNA: TGTGCCAGCAGCTTATGGAGGGATCCCACTGAAGCTTTCTTT. Protein product: CASSLWRDPTEAFF.

The chain couples TRBV12-5 to TRBJ2-3, with TRBD1 matching 7 bases. V lost 5 bases and J lost 3; bases outside the gene matches: 5. Germline assignment: CDR1 LGHNT and CDR2 FRNRAP. This CDR3 is built from 14 residues. The CDR3 DNA reads TGTGCTAGTGGTCTTGGGACAGTGACAGATACGCAGTATTTT. Translating it yields CASGLGTVTDTQYF. Filled out from reference TRBV12-5 and TRBJ2-3, the complete variable domain reads DARVTQTPRHKVTEMGQEVTMRCQPILGHNTVFWYRQTMMQGLELLAYFRNRAPLDDSGMPKDRFSAEMPDATLATLKIQPSEPRDSAVYFCASGLGTVTDTQYFGPGTRLTVL.

The chain uses TRBV5-4 and TRBJ2-3; D gene uncertain. This CDR3 comprises 12 residues. CDR1 is SGHNT and CDR2 is YYREEE in the germline V gene (reference sequence). Trimming left V 4 bases short and J 5 bases short, with 8 bases between. This chain's CDR3 is CASSPSEDTQYF. In DNA, the CDR3 is TGTGCCAGCAGCCCGAGTGAAGATACGCAGTATTTT.

The rearrangement uses TRBV9 and TRBJ2-7; D is unresolved. CDR1 is SGDLS and CDR2 is YYNGEE in the germline V gene. Trimming took 0 bases from V and 0 from J, leaving 7 bases between them. The CDR3 is 14 amino acids. The CDR3 DNA sequence: TGTGCCAGCAGCGTAGTTGACGGCTCCTACGAGCAGTACTTC. Encoded protein: CASSVVDGSYEQYF.

The chain recombines TRBV5-1 with TRBJ2-7; 7 bases are shared with TRBD1. The length of the CDR3 is 15 residues. Germline assignment: CDR1 SGHRS and CDR2 YFSETQ. Losses at the gene ends were 0 bases for V and 4 bases for J; bases not matched to a gene: 7. CDR3 bases: TGCGCCAGCAGCTTGGCGACAGGGACCTTATACGAGCAGTACTTC. Translation gives CASSLATGTLYEQYF.

This clone was counted a single time. V usage is TRBV27 and J usage is TRBJ2-7, with D maybe TRBD1 (5 bases). Trimming stripped 5 bases from V and 2 bases from J, with 13 bases between. Germline CDR1 MNHEY, CDR2 SMNVEV (reference sequence). This CDR3 contains 14 residues. The CDR3 bases are TGTGCCAGCAGTCCTTCGACAGTAACCTACGAGCAGTACTTC. Amino acid sequence: CASSPSTVTYEQYF.

The rearrangement links TRBV6-1 to TRBJ1-5, with 7 bases identical to TRBD1. V was pared by 6 bases and J by 4 bases, with 0 bases of the junction left unmatched. The CDR3 length is 12 residues. Germline V gene lookup returns CDR1 MNHNS and CDR2 SASEGT. CDR3: CASRQGNQPQHF. In DNA form, the CDR3 reads TGTGCCAGCAGACAGGGGAATCAGCCCCAGCATTTT.

The chain uses TRBV28 and TRBJ1-1; D is undetermined. V lost 6 bases and J lost 4, with 18 bases in between. The CDR3 runs to 15 residues. Germline loops: CDR1 MDHEN, CDR2 SYDVKM. CDR3 nucleotides: TGTGCCAGCAGCCTTGATCTAGGTGAGAGCACTGAAGCTTTCTTT. Protein sequence: CASSLDLGESTEAFF.

This clone has only a few counts. The chain uses TRBV2 and TRBJ1-1, with TRBD1 matching 7 bases. With 6 bases clipped from V and 5 bases from J, the junction kept 6 bases outside the gene matches. Germline-derived CDR1 and CDR2 are SNHLY and FYNNEI. This CDR3 region has 13 residues. The CDR3 sequence is CASRSGGRTEAFF. The CDR3 bases are TGTGCCAGCAGGTCAGGGGGTCGGACTGAAGCTTTCTTT.

This clone has just a few counts. V gene TRBV6-5 combines with J gene TRBJ2-7; 9 bases match TRBD2. The germline CDR1 and CDR2 sequences are MNHEY and SVGAGI. J gave up 0 bases and V 5 bases, and 2 bases lay outside the gene matches. The CDR3 consists of 14 residues. The CDR3 loop is CASSDSGSSYEQYF. CDR3 DNA: TGTGCCAGCAGTGATAGCGGGAGCTCCTACGAGCAGTACTTC.

The chain has TRBV5-4 and TRBJ2-1, with 7 bases fitting TRBD1. The CDR3 is 15 residues long. V gave up 3 bases and J gave up 0 bases; unmatched junction bases: 3. CDR1 is SGHNT and CDR2 is YYREEE in the germline V gene (reference sequence). The CDR3 sequence: CASSSDRSSYNEQFF. Written as DNA, the CDR3 is TGTGCCAGCAGCTCGGACAGGAGCTCCTACAATGAGCAGTTCTTC.

The V call is TRBV19, the J call TRBJ1-1, with D possibly TRBD1 on 5 matching bases. The CDR3 contains 14 residues. Germline loops: CDR1 LNHDA, CDR2 SQIVND (reference sequence). Trimming stripped 6 bases from V and 4 bases from J, with 15 bases between. CDR3 DNA: TGTGCCAGTAGGCCGTGGGACGGGGGCACTGAAGCTTTCTTT. It yields the protein CASRPWDGGTEAFF.

This clone was counted once. The chain carries TRBV11-1 and TRBJ1-1; a possible D gene is TRBD1 (6 bases). The CDR3 sequence is 14 residues long. The germline V gene has CDR1 SGHAT and CDR2 FQDESV (reference sequence). V shed 5 bases and J shed 0 bases, with 10 bases lying between them. CDR3 in amino acids: CASSRDIVNTEAFF. CDR3 nucleotide sequence: TGTGCCAGCAGCCGGGACATAGTGAACACTGAAGCTTTCTTT. Together with reference TRBV11-1 and TRBJ1-1, the CDR3 gives the full variable domain: EAEVAQSPRYKITEKSQAVAFWCDPISGHATLYWYRQILGQGPELLVQFQDESVVDDSQLPKDRFSAERLKGVDSTLKIQPAELGDSAMYLCASSRDIVNTEAFFGQGTRLTVV.

The rearrangement links TRBV30 to TRBJ2-2; tentatively, D is TRBD1 (5 bases). Trimming took 0 bases from V and 3 from J, leaving 8 bases between them. The CDR3 is 14 residues long. The germline CDR1 and CDR2 sequences are GTSNPN and SVGIG (reference sequence). CDR3 region: CAWSVDSYTGELFF. The CDR3 bases are TGTGCCTGGAGTGTCGACAGTTACACCGGGGAGCTGTTTTTT.

The rearrangement joins TRBV20-1 to TRBJ2-7; D may be TRBD2 (5 bases). Germline assignment: CDR1 DFQATT and CDR2 SNEGSKA (reference sequence). The CDR3 loop spans 11 amino acids. Deletions cut 6 bases from V and 7 bases from J, with 13 bases between. The chain's CDR3 is CSATLAREQYF. The CDR3 coding sequence is TGCAGTGCCACCCTAGCCCGGGAGCAGTACTTC.